The 8 T cell receptor beta chains below were found in one sample sequenced in a study of spatial heterogeneity in lung cancer. General study results and limits: In tumors, expanded intratumoral alpha and beta TCR counts tracked mutation counts.

Their recognized antigens are unknown. TCRdb ran MiXCR on the 5' RACE reads and lists one entry per CDR3 protein. The table has around 2,800 distinct CDR3 sequences, about 6% seen once; the top ten hold around 10%. Time point defined: sample taken at primary tumor resection. Specimen: lung tumor tissue, collected at surgery. The source is a male donor with early-stage non-small cell lung cancer.

This clonotype is categorized as medium-sized. Little can be read into the size of this beta chain, an off-target read in a library designed for alpha chains. The chain carries TRBV7-2 and TRBJ1-2; no firm D call. The germline CDR1 and CDR2 sequences are SGHTA and FQGNSA. The CDR3 loop spans 12 amino acids. Between the trimmed V and J ends, which lost 2 bases and 8 bases, there was a span of 9 bases. The DNA for the CDR3 is TGTGCCAGCAGCTTAAGTCAAGAGGGCTACACCTTC. Translating gives CASSLSQEGYTF. The whole variable domain, filled in from reference TRBV7-2 and TRBJ1-2, reads GAGVSQSPSNKVTEKGKDVELRCDPISGHTALYWYRQSLGQGLEFLIYFQGNSAPDKSGLPSDRFSAERTGGSVSTLTIQRTQQEDSAVYLCASSLSQEGYTFGSGTRLTVV.

This clonotype is termed medium-sized (0.01 to 0.1%). Since it is a stray read in a library aimed at alpha chains, this beta chain has a size that is not meaningful. This rearrangement joins TRBV28 to TRBJ2-6; a weak D match, TRBD1 (5 bases). The CDR3 is 17 residues long. The V gene's germline CDR1 is MDHEN and CDR2 SYDVKM. Trimming removed 6 bases at V and 0 bases at J, with 15 bases between. CDR3 residues: CASRKGPGRSGANVLTF. CDR3 nucleotides: TGTGCCAGCAGGAAGGGGCCCGGGCGCTCTGGGGCCAACGTCCTGACTTTC.

This clonotype counts as medium-sized (0.01 to 0.1%). Since the library was made to target alpha chains, this beta chain is a stray read and its abundance is not meaningful. The rearrangement uses TRBV28 and TRBJ2-5, with D unresolved. V was clipped by 6 bases and J by 5 bases, with 13 bases between them. CDR1 is MDHEN, CDR2 SYDVKM, per germline. This CDR3 spans 13 amino acids. CDR3 DNA: TGTGCCAGCAGATTCCCGAAATCCGAGACCCAGTACTTC. Encoded protein: CASRFPKSETQYF. The variable domain in full, with the rest retrieved from reference TRBV28 and TRBJ2-5, is DVKVTQSSRYLVKRTGEKVFLECVQDMDHENMFWYRQDPGLGLRLIYFSYDVKMKEKGDIPEGYSVSREKKERFSLILESASTNQTSMYLCASRFPKSETQYFGPGTRLLVL.

By frequency in the sample, this clonotype is medium-sized (0.01 to 0.1%). Little can be read into the size of this beta chain, an off-target read in a library designed for alpha chains. The chain carries TRBV6-5 and TRBJ1-6, with 8 nucleotides matching TRBD1. CDR1 and CDR2 (germline): MNHEY, SVGAGI. Trimming took 3 bases from V and 6 from J; bases not matched to a gene: 4. This CDR3 has 15 residues. The CDR3, as DNA: TGTGCCAGCAGTTATGATCAGGGGGCTAATTCACCCCTCCACTTT. Its protein product is CASSYDQGANSPLHF.

In its sample, this clonotype is medium-sized. In a library made to pick up alpha chains, this beta chain is a stray read with a size that means little. The chain employs TRBV27 and TRBJ2-5; D is perhaps TRBD1 (5 bases). CDR1 is MNHEY, CDR2 SMNVEV, per germline (reference sequence). This CDR3 has 11 amino acids. Trimming removed 11 bases at V and 5 bases at J, with 12 bases between. The CDR3 reads CAGRPGETQYF. DNA of the CDR3: TGTGCCGGACGACCAGGGGAGACCCAGTACTTC.

This clonotype is categorized as medium-sized (0.01 to 0.1%). Being off target in a library aimed at alpha chains, this beta chain has a size of little meaning. This chain's CDR3 is CASSPRAGDLIKNIQYF. The DNA for the CDR3 is TGTGCCAGCAGCCCCAGGGCGGGGGATTTAATCAAAAACATTCAGTACTTC. The chain recombines TRBV28 with TRBJ2-4; 7 bases map to TRBD2. CDR1 and CDR2 (germline): MDHEN, SYDVKM. With 6 bases clipped from V and 3 bases from J, the junction kept 14 bases outside the gene matches. The CDR3 covers 17 residues.

This clonotype ranks as medium-sized. This beta chain is a stray read from a library made for alpha chains; its abundance is not meaningful. The chain uses TRBV10-2 and TRBJ2-7, with D unresolved. Looked up from germline, CDR1 is WSHSY and CDR2 is SAAADI. CDR3 length: 11 residues. Trimming removed 6 bases from V and 7 bases from J, with 10 bases in between. The CDR3 loop reads CASRTQGEQYF. The CDR3 bases are TGCGCCAGCAGAACACAAGGGGAGCAGTACTTC.

This clonotype is medium-sized (0.01 to 0.1%) by share. With the library built for alpha chains, this beta chain is off target and its frequency is not meaningful. V usage is TRBV24-1 and J usage is TRBJ2-2; 8 bases are a match to TRBD1. This CDR3 comprises 15 residues. CDR1 is KGHDR, CDR2 SFDVKD, per germline. Unmatched junction bases numbered 5, after V lost 5 bases and J lost 4 bases. The CDR3 DNA is TGTGCCACCAGTGCGCAGGGGGCTAGCACCGGGGAGCTGTTTTTT. Protein: CATSAQGASTGELFF.